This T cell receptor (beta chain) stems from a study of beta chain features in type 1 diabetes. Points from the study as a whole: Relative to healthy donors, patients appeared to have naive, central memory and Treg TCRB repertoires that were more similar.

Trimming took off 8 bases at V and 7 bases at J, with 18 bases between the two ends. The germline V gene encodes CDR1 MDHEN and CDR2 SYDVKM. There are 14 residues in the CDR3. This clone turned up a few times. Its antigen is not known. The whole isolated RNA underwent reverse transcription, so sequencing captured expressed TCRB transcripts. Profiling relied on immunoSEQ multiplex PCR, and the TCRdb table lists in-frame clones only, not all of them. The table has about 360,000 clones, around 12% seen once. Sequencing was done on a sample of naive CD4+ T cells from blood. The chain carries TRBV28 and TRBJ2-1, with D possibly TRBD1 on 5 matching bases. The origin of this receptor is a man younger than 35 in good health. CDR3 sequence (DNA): TGTGCCAGCCTCCCAGGGTCTCACGGGAATGAGCAGTTCTTC. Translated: CASLPGSHGNEQFF.